This T cell receptor beta chain was sequenced during a study of blood T cell repertoires in COVID-19. Overall study: Donors in the United States, Italy and Spain gave samples during acute or convalescent COVID-19. T cells, B-cell-depleted T cells, or PBMCs provided the cDNA or gDNA that served as material.

In the source study's methods: The authors estimated nucleated cell counts from reference gene primer amplification. TCRdb's copy holds only in-frame clones and misses some; the assay was immunoSEQ multiplex PCR. V, J and clone size are those of that table, while D and trimming were read from the DNA. The sample gives fewer than 150,000 clones, approximately 90% of which show up once; roughly 9.6% is in the top ten. Germline V lookup: CDR1 SGHAT, CDR2 FQDESV (reference sequence). This CDR3 has 15 amino acids. V dropped 6 bases and J dropped 6; count of bases not matched to a gene: 11. This rearrangement joins TRBV11-1 to TRBJ2-1, with TRBD1 matching 7 bases. The clonotype comes from a woman of 80 years or more with acute or convalescent COVID-19. The material sequenced was peripheral blood. The CDR3 DNA is TGTGCCAGCAGTCAAACCGGGACAGAGATCAATGAGCAGTTCTTC. Translating it yields CASSQTGTEINEQFF.